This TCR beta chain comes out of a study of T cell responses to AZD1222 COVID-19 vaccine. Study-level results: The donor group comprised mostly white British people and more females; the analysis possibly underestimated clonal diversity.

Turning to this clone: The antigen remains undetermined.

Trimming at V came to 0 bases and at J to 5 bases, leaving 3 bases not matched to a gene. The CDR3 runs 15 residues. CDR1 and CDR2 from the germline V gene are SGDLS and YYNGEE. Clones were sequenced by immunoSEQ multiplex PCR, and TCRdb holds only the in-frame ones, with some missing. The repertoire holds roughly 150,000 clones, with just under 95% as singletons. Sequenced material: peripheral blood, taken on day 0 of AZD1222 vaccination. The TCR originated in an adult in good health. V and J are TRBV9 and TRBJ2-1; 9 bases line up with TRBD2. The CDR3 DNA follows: TGTGCCAGCAGCGTAGCTAGCGGGGCCCACAATGAGCAGTTCTTC. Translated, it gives CASSVASGAHNEQFF.